This T cell receptor (beta chain) is drawn from a study of OX40 agonist ivuxolimab in advanced cancers. Context from the whole study: Ivuxolimab, which targeted the costimulatory receptor OX40 (CD134), was an agonistic, fully human IgG2 monoclonal antibody. Partial responses occurred in three dose-escalation patients: two with cutaneous melanoma and one with hepatocellular carcinoma. Among the roughly 50 dose-escalation patients, approximately 20 had hepatocellular carcinoma, around 15 melanoma, 9 renal cell carcinoma and 9 head and neck cancer. The purpose of peripheral TCRbeta sequencing was to test whether ivuxolimab changed TCR sequence diversity and led to clonal T-cell expansion. Intravenous ivuxolimab was administered to patients every 2 weeks at six dose levels: 0.01, 0.1, 0.3, 1.5, 3 and 10 mg/kg. The dose-escalation cohort was around 84% male with a mean age of 60 years, ranging from about 23 to 85. The paper reports the monotherapy dose-escalation portion (N = 52 patients) of the phase I ivuxolimab trial. Patients were allowed to have had prior anti-PD-1, anti-PD-L1 or anti-CTLA-4 therapy, and more than 35% of the dose-escalation patients had been treated with checkpoint inhibitors. Study-level results and caveats: In partial responders in the 0.1-3.0 mg/kg groups, normalized peripheral clonal expansion was found to be among the lowest, especially among CD8+ T cells. After ivuxolimab, more expanded clones were found on average in CD8+ T cells than in CD4+ T cells. At doses of 0.1 to 3.0 mg/kg, clonal expansion of both CD4+ and CD8+ T cells in blood was seen between baseline and week 6. Low levels of normalized T-cell clonal expansion were also seen in some patients who did not respond. The antigen specificity of the peripheral T cells that underwent clonal expansion was not determined.

Patients with autoimmune disease history or receiving systemic immunosuppression were excluded from the trial. Peripheral blood for TCR sequencing was collected from all dose cohorts at baseline, on cycle 4 day 1, and on cycle 7 day 1. Samples came from an open-label, multicenter, first-in-human phase I dose-escalation trial of ivuxolimab. Adults with locally advanced or metastatic melanoma, renal cell, hepatocellular, or head and neck squamous cell carcinoma were enrolled in the trial. Before TCR sequencing, CD4+ T cells and CD8+ T cells were sorted from peripheral blood as separate populations. In the germline V gene, CDR1 corresponds to SGHTA and CDR2 to FQGTGA. The CDR3 sequence holds 16 residues, the cysteine and phenylalanine included. The DNA shown is the 48-base CDR3, in frame from base 1. V loses 1 base at its end and J loses 1 base; junction bases beyond the gene matches: 3. Details on this clone: Its antigen remains unidentified. Per-base qualities were not stored, and no clone one base away is much larger.

Genomic DNA was extracted from sorted cells for sequencing of the TCRbeta CDR3 region. The immunoSEQ Assay was used to sequence the TCRbeta CDR3 regions. TCRdb mirrors the immuneACCESS table, restricted to in-frame sequences. Some clones are absent from its copies; in checked studies, under half trace to an unresolved V gene, and the reason for the others is unknown. Recorded for this sample are approximately 79,000 clones; around 86% of them occurred a single time. Roughly 0.54% of the sample comes from the top ten. Source: CD4+ or CD8+ T cells sorted from blood, taken in a trial of the OX40 agonist ivuxolimab. The sequence links TRBV7-3 to TRBJ2-3, and TRBD1 matches 9 of the central bases. The receptor was isolated from an adult with an advanced solid tumor such as melanoma, head and neck, liver or kidney cancer. The bases are TGTGCCAGCAGCTTAAGGCGGACAGGGGGCACAGATACGCAGTATTTT. Protein translation: CASSLRRTGGTDTQYF.